A single sample gave rise to the 27 T cell receptor beta chains below, sequenced in a study of regulatory T cells in long-lasting Graves disease. Time point specified: newly diagnosed GD, antithyroid drugs for less than 3 months. Extracted PBMC RNA gave rise to the TCR library. TCR beta libraries were built with iRepertoire HTBI primers and Arm-PCR of CDR3 regions. TCRdb recomputed calls from the multiplex PCR reads with MiXCR, one row per CDR3 protein. The sample has some 250,000 distinct CDR3 sequences, around 19% seen once. The input for sequencing was peripheral blood mononuclear cells (PBMCs), taken at new diagnosis, from a patient treated with antithyroid drugs. The receptor set was obtained from a female donor with Graves disease.

This clonotype was counted at least ten times. This chain uses TRBV19 with TRBJ1-1; 10 bases line up with TRBD1. CDR1 and CDR2 from the germline V gene are LNHDA and SQIVND (reference sequence). After removal of 2 bases from V and 8 bases from J, the junction contained 5 bases not matched to a gene. CDR3 size: 14 residues. This chain's CDR3 is CASSIRGDRGEAFF. The DNA of the CDR3 is TGTGCCAGTAGTATACGAGGGGACAGGGGAGAAGCTTTCTTT.

This clonotype came up many times. The rearrangement uses TRBV10-3 and TRBJ2-2; 7 nucleotides match TRBD2. Losses at the gene ends were 4 bases for V and 6 bases for J; bases not matched to a gene: 2. Per the germline V gene, CDR1 is ENHRY and CDR2 is SYGVKD. The CDR3 consists of 13 residues. The CDR3 is CAISGLASGELFF. The CDR3 DNA follows: TGTGCCATCAGTGGACTAGCATCCGGGGAGCTGTTTTTT.

Comments on this clonotype: At one boundary the junction diverges from the germline segment, which might be a read error. The V call is TRBV3-1, the J call TRBJ1-1, with a tentative D call TRBD1 (5 bases). The CDR3 spans 13 residues. CDR1 LGHDT and CDR2 YNNKEL come from the germline V gene (reference sequence). This chain's CDR3 is CASSPRGNTEALF. In DNA, the CDR3 is TGTGCCAGCAGTCCCCGGGGCAACACTGAAGCTCTCTTT.

The chain couples TRBV12-3 or TRBV12-4 to TRBJ1-1; D remains ambiguous. CDR3 length: 13 amino acids. V was cut by 3 bases and J by 1 base, with 6 bases left in between. The CDR3, as DNA: TGTGCCAGCAGTTTTAATGAGAACACTGAAGCTTTCTTT. Translating gives CASSFNENTEAFF.

This clonotype occurred many times. The J gene is TRBJ2-1, the V gene TRBV7-2; 14 nucleotides agree with TRBD2. The CDR3 loop spans 18 amino acids. The germline V gene has CDR1 SGHTA and CDR2 FQGNSA. V was pared by 6 bases and J by 7 bases, with 14 bases of the junction left unmatched. The CDR3 protein is CASRDGGTSGSMRNEQFF. DNA for the CDR3: TGTGCCAGCAGAGACGGGGGGACTAGCGGGAGTATGAGGAATGAGCAGTTCTTC.

This clonotype was seen repeatedly, ten times or more. V usage is TRBV7-6 and J usage is TRBJ2-1; 9 nucleotides agree with TRBD2. The germline CDR1 and CDR2 sequences are SGHVS and FNYEAQ. The V and J ends lost 0 bases and 7 bases, in that order; junction bases with no gene match: 7. This CDR3 has 16 amino acids. The CDR3 loop is CASSLAGAGGLNEQFF. The CDR3 nucleotides read TGTGCCAGCAGCTTAGCCGGGGCGGGAGGGTTAAATGAGCAGTTCTTC.

There are many counts of this clonotype. The chain carries TRBV20-1 and TRBJ2-5; 7 positions agree with TRBD2. The CDR3 is made up of 13 amino acids. Germline V gene sequence: CDR1 DFQATT, CDR2 SNEGSKA (reference sequence). V lost 1 base to trimming and J lost 4 bases; unmatched junction nucleotides: 3. The CDR3 DNA reads as TGCAGTGCTAGAGTCGGGAGGCCAGAGACCCAGTACTTC. Its translation is CSARVGRPETQYF.

The rearrangement joins TRBV6-1 to TRBJ2-5; 15 bases match TRBD2. The CDR3 extends over 22 amino acids. V trimming: 6 bases; J trimming: 2 bases; junction bases outside the gene matches: 22. The germline gives CDR1 MNHNS, CDR2 SASEGT. Written as DNA, the CDR3 is TGTGCCAGCAGAGGGAGCAAGGGGGGACTAGCGGGAGGTAGGGGGCCGCAAGAGACCCAGTACTTC. This sequence encodes CASRGSKGGLAGGRGPQETQYF.

This clonotype was recorded many times. This chain joins TRBV12-3 or TRBV12-4 and TRBJ2-5, with 10 bases aligning to TRBD1. Trimming cost V 6 bases and J 5 bases; bases outside gene matches: 12. CDR3 length equals 16 residues. The CDR3 DNA is TGTGCCAGCAGCCCGAGTGAGACAGGGGGCTGGGAGACCCAGTACTTC. As protein: CASSPSETGGWETQYF.

This clonotype was recorded many times. The gene calls are TRBV20-1 and TRBJ2-3; 8 bases are a match to TRBD2. V was clipped by 4 bases and J by 2 bases; unmatched bases: 14. This CDR3 is built from 17 residues. Germline CDR1 DFQATT, CDR2 SNEGSKA (reference sequence). CDR3 in DNA: TGCAGTGCTACCCCGGGGTCAGGACTAGCTATCACAGATACGCAGTATTTT. The encoded protein is CSATPGSGLAITDTQYF.

The table lists this clonotype with a few counts. The chain carries TRBV18 and TRBJ1-1; 8 nucleotides match TRBD1. The CDR3 contains 13 residues. Germline lookup yields CDR1 KGHSH and CDR2 LQKENI. J was trimmed by 11 bases and V by 1 base; bases with no gene match: 6. In DNA, the CDR3 is TGTGCCAGCTCACCACAGGACAGGGAGGGCGCTTTCTTT. Protein sequence: CASSPQDREGAFF.

This clonotype was detected many times. The chain recombines TRBV20-1 with TRBJ2-1; possible D gene TRBD2, 5 bases. V was trimmed by 4 bases and J by 5 bases, leaving 18 bases between them. CDR1 is DFQATT, CDR2 SNEGSKA, per germline (reference sequence). The CDR3 is 15 amino acids. DNA of the CDR3: TGCAGTGCTATTGTGGGGAGCTCGTTCGACAATGAGCAGTTCTTC. Translating it yields CSAIVGSSFDNEQFF.

This clonotype was counted ten times or more. The rearrangement joins TRBV7-2 to TRBJ2-5, with D possibly being TRBD1 (6 bases). The CDR3 is made up of 13 amino acids. The V end lost 4 bases, the J end lost 5 bases, and 11 bases lay between the germline ends. Per the germline V gene, CDR1 is SGHTA and CDR2 is FQGNSA. The CDR3 is CASSSGQRETQYF. CDR3 DNA sequence: TGTGCCAGCAGCTCCGGACAGAGGGAGACCCAGTACTTC.

The table lists this clonotype with many counts. Written as DNA, the CDR3 is TGCGCCAGCAGCTCGGGGGACGCTAATGAAAAACTGTTTTTT. Translated, it gives CASSSGDANEKLFF. The chain is built from TRBV5-1 and TRBJ1-4, with D possibly being TRBD1 (5 bases). Germline assignment: CDR1 SGHRS and CDR2 YFSETQ. The length of the CDR3 is 14 residues. The V end lost 3 bases, the J end lost 3 bases, and 9 bases lay between the germline ends.

The sample holds many counts of this clonotype. CDR3 in DNA: TGTGCCAGCACCGCAGGTACACCCTACGAGCAGTACTTC. Its translation: CASTAGTPYEQYF. This rearrangement joins TRBV6-1 to TRBJ2-7; D remains unclear. CDR3 length equals 13 residues. Germline V gene sequence: CDR1 MNHNS, CDR2 SASEGT. Trimming took 7 bases from V and 2 from J, leaving 12 bases between them.

The chain employs TRBV11-2 and TRBJ2-7, with 9 nucleotides matching TRBD2. The trim removed 5 bases at V and 3 bases at J, leaving 8 bases unmatched. This CDR3 comprises 15 residues. Germline V CDR1 and CDR2: SGHAT, FQNNGV. CDR3 nucleotide sequence: TGTGCCAGCAGCATCACTAGCGGGCTCAACTACGAGCAGTACTTC. Protein sequence: CASSITSGLNYEQYF.

This clonotype was seen repeatedly, ten times or more. The chain is built from TRBV19 and TRBJ2-1, with D perhaps TRBD1 (6 bases). This CDR3 contains 15 residues. Germline lookup yields CDR1 LNHDA and CDR2 SQIVND (reference sequence). The germline V and J ends were trimmed by 3 bases and 3 bases, with 12 bases remaining between them. CDR3: CASSITSQGYNEQFF. CDR3 DNA sequence: TGTGCCAGTAGTATCACATCACAGGGCTACAATGAGCAGTTCTTC. The whole variable domain, filled in from reference TRBV19 and TRBJ2-1, reads DGGITQSPKYLFRKEGQNVTLSCEQNLNHDAMYWYRQDPGQGLRLIYYSQIVNDFQKGDIAEGYSVSREKKESFPLTVTSAQKNPTAFYLCASSITSQGYNEQFFGPGTRLTVL.

This clonotype was counted a few times. The chain is built from TRBV5-1 and TRBJ2-7; TRBD1 matches 9 bases. Germline CDR1 SGHRS, CDR2 YFSETQ. V gave up 3 bases and J gave up 6 bases; unmatched junction bases: 13. The CDR3 has 16 residues. The CDR3 protein is CASSWGNRGRPPEQYF. The CDR3 DNA reads TGCGCCAGCAGCTGGGGGAACAGGGGGCGACCCCCCGAGCAGTACTTC.

This clonotype was observed at least ten times. The V gene is TRBV18, the J gene TRBJ2-2; TRBD2 matches at 8 bases. The length of the CDR3 is 16 residues. Trimming removed 3 bases from V and 1 base from J; junction bases left unmatched: 4. The germline gives CDR1 KGHSH, CDR2 LQKENI. The CDR3 DNA reads TGTGCCAGCTCACCCCGTAGCGGGAAGAACACCGGGGAGCTGTTTTTT. Its protein is CASSPRSGKNTGELFF.

This clonotype has at least ten counts. This chain links TRBV7-9 with TRBJ2-7, with a possible D match to TRBD2 (6 bases). V gave up 2 bases and J gave up 3 bases, with 17 bases separating them. The CDR3 extends over 16 amino acids. Germline V lookup: CDR1 SEHNR, CDR2 FQNEAQ (reference sequence). DNA for the CDR3: TGTGCCAGCAGCTTACCGCCATGGGACTTGCTCTACGAGCAGTACTTC. Translating gives CASSLPPWDLLYEQYF.

The V call is TRBV20-1, the J call TRBJ2-5, with D perhaps assigned TRBD1 or TRBD2 (6 bases each). Germline lookup yields CDR1 DFQATT and CDR2 SNEGSKA (reference sequence). This CDR3 is built from 15 residues. The V end was cut by 2 bases, the J end by 5 bases, with 18 bases between. The CDR3 loop reads CSARSPSGGGETQYF. The CDR3 nucleotides are TGCAGTGCTAGATCCCCCAGCGGAGGGGGGGAGACCCAGTACTTC.

This clonotype showed up many times. The CDR3 region is CSARILAGYRGTDTQYF. In DNA form, the CDR3 reads TGCAGTGCTAGGATCCTAGCGGGATACCGGGGCACAGATACGCAGTATTTT. The chain joins TRBV20-1 to TRBJ2-3; 9 bases match TRBD2. J lost 1 base, V lost 3 bases, and 11 bases had no gene match. The CDR3 loop spans 17 amino acids. Germline V CDR1 and CDR2: DFQATT, SNEGSKA (reference sequence).

A word on this clonotype: This likely traces to a read error, being one base from a far larger clone. The chain combines TRBV28 with TRBJ2-5, with 12 bases lining up with TRBD2. V was clipped by 7 bases and J by 5 bases; unmatched bases: 8. The CDR3 is made up of 15 amino acids. The germline gives CDR1 MDHEN, CDR2 SYDVKM. Written as DNA, the CDR3 is TGTGCCAGCAACCGACTAGCGGGGGTTAAGGAGACCCAGTACTTC. This gives the protein CASNRLAGVKETQYF. The full variable domain, in which reference TRBV28 and TRBJ2-5 provide the parts outside the CDR3, is DVKVTQSSRYLVKRTGEKVFLECVQDMDHENMFWYRQDPGLGLRLIYFSYDVKMKEKGDIPEGYSVSREKKERFSLILESASTNQTSMYLCASNRLAGVKETQYFGPGTRLLVL.

This clonotype has a count of ten or more. The rearrangement joins TRBV2 to TRBJ1-5; possible D gene TRBD1, 6 bases. This CDR3 is 13 amino acids long. Germline V gene lookup returns CDR1 SNHLY and CDR2 FYNNEI. The V gene lost 8 bases and the J gene lost 3 bases, with 11 bases spanning the gap. CDR3 protein: CASSRGVNQPQHF. The DNA for the CDR3 is TGTGCCAGCTCCAGGGGAGTCAATCAGCCCCAGCATTTT.

This chain links TRBV11-2 with TRBJ2-1; a possible D gene is TRBD1 (8 bases). The V and J ends lost 5 bases and 6 bases respectively, with 14 bases between them. The CDR3 has 14 amino acids. Looked up from germline, CDR1 is SGHAT and CDR2 is FQNNGV. This CDR3 is CASSVTGGGNEQFF. Written as DNA, the CDR3 is TGTGCCAGCAGCGTTACAGGGGGGGGCAATGAGCAGTTCTTC.

The rearrangement joins TRBV6-1 to TRBJ1-5; unclear D gene. Per germline, CDR1 MNHNS and CDR2 SASEGT. Trimming took off 6 bases at V and 11 bases at J, with 11 bases between the two ends. CDR3 size: 11 residues. The CDR3 protein is CASRTDRSQHF. The CDR3, as DNA: TGTGCCAGCAGGACGGATCGATCCCAGCATTTT.

This clonotype has at least ten counts. The V call is TRBV11-2, the J call TRBJ2-1; no clear D. The J call may be mistaken, given a closer DNA end match to TRBJ2-5. This CDR3 has 13 residues. Per germline, CDR1 SGHAT and CDR2 FQNNGV. The CDR3 is CASSAVSSETQYF. The DNA of the CDR3 is TGTGCCAGCAGCGCCGTTAGCAGTGAGACCCAGTACTTC.